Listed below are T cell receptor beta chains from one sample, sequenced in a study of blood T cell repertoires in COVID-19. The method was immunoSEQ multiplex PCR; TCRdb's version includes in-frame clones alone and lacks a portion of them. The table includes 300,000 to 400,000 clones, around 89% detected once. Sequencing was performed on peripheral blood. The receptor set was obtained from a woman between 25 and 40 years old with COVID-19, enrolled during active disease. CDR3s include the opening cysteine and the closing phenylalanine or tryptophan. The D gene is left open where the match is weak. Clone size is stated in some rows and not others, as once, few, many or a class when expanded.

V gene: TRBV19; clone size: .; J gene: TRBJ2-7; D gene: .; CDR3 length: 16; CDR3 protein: CASSSLGAGYPYEQYF; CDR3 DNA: TGTGCCAGTAGTTCCCTCGGAGCAGGGTACCCCTACGAGCAGTACTTC
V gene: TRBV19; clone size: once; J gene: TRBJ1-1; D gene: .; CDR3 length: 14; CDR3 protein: CASRGSPRSTEAFF; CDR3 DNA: TGTGCCAGTAGGGGCAGTCCCAGAAGCACTGAAGCTTTCTTT
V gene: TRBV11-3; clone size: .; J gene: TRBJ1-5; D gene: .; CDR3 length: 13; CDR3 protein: CASSRGARQPQHF; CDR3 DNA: TGTGCCAGCAGCCGCGGCGCGAGGCAGCCCCAGCATTTT
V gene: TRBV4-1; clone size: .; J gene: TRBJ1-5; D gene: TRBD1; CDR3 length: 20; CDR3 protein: CASSQERLDRGHRVGQPQHF; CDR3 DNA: TGCGCCAGCAGCCAAGAGCGGTTAGACAGGGGGCATCGGGTAGGTCAGCCCCAGCATTTT
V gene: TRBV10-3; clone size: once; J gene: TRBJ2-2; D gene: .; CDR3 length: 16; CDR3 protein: CAISESNRVTTGELFF; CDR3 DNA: TGTGCCATCAGTGAGTCTAATCGGGTTACCACCGGGGAGCTGTTTTTT
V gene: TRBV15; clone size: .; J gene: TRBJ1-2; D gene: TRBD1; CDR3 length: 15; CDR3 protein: CATSSGKGAFYGYTF; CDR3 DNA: TGTGCCACCAGCAGTGGGAAGGGGGCCTTCTATGGCTACACCTTC
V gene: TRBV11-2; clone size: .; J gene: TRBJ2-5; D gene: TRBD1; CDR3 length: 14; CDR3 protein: CASSLDEGAGTQYF; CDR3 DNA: TGTGCCAGCAGCTTAGATGAGGGGGCCGGGACCCAGTACTTC
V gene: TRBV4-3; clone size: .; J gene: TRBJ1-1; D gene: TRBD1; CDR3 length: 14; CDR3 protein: CASSRSDRETEAFF; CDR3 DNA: TGCGCCAGCAGCCGATCGGACAGGGAGACTGAAGCTTTCTTT
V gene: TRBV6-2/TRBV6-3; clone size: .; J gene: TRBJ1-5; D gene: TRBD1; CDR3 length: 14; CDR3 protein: CASSLQGSNQPQHF; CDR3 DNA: TGTGCCAGCAGTTTACAGGGGAGCAATCAGCCCCAGCATTTT
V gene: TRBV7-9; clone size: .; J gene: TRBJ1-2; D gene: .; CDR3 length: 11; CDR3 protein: CASSPGYGYTF; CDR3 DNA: TGTGCCAGCAGCCCAGGATATGGCTACACCTTC
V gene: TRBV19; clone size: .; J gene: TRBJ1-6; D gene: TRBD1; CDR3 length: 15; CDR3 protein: CASSTTGEGYSPLHF; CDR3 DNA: TGTGCCAGTAGTACGACAGGGGAGGGTTATTCACCCCTCCACTTT
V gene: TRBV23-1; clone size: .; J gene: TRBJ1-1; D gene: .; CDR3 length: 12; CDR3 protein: CASRGRVTEAFF; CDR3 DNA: TGCGCCAGCAGGGGGCGCGTCACTGAAGCTTTCTTT
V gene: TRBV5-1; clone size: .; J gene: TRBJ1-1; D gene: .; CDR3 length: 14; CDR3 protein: CASSLGVRNTEAFF; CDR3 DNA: TGCGCCAGCAGCTTGGGAGTTAGGAACACTGAAGCTTTCTTT
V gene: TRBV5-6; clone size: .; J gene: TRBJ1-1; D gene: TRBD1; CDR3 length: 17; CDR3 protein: CASHDRGQGRVNTEAFF; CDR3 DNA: TGTGCCAGCCACGACAGGGGCCAGGGGCGGGTGAACACTGAAGCTTTCTTT
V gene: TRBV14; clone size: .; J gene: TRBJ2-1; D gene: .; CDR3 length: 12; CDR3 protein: CASSPSSTIRFF; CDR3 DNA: TGTGCCAGCAGCCCATCTTCAACAATCAGGTTCTTC
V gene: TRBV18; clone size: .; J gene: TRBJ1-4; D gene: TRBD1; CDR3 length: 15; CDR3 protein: CASSPRQGQNEKLFF; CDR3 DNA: TGTGCCAGCTCACCACGACAGGGACAAAATGAAAAACTGTTTTTT
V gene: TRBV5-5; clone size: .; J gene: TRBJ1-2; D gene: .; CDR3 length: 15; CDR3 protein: CASSPFGQGGYAYTF; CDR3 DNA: TGTGCCAGCTCACCATTTGGGCAGGGAGGGTATGCCTACACCTTC
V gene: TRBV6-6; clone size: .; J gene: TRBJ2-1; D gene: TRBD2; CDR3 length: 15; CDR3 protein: CASSTSGRLYNEQFF; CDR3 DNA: TGTGCCAGCAGCACAAGCGGGAGGCTCTACAATGAGCAGTTCTTC
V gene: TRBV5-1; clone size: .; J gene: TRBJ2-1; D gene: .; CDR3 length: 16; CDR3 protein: CASSLEGEWSYNEQFF; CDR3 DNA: TGCGCCAGCAGCTTGGAGGGGGAGTGGTCCTACAATGAGCAGTTCTTC
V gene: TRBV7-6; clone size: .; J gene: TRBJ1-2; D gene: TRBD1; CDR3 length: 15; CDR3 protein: CASSPRTGKNYGYTF; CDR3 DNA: TGTGCCAGCAGCCCCAGGACAGGGAAAAACTATGGCTACACCTTC
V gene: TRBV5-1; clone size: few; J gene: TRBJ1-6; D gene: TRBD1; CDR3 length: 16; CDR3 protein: CASSFGTGPREEPLHF; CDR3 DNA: TGCGCCAGCAGCTTTGGGACAGGGCCCCGTGAGGAACCCCTCCACTTT
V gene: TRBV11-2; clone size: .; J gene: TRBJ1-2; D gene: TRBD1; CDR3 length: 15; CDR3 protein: CASSLGGGKNYGYTF; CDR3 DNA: TGTGCCAGCAGCTTAGGAGGGGGCAAAAACTATGGCTACACCTTC
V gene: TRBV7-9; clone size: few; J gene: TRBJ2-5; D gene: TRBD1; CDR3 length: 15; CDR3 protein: CASSTRDRGWETQYF; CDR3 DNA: TGTGCCAGCAGCACCCGGGACAGGGGGTGGGAGACCCAGTACTTC
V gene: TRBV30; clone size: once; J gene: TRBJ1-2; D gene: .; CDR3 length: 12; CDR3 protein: CAGLGGDYGYTF; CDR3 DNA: TGTGCCGGGCTAGGGGGGGACTATGGCTACACCTTC
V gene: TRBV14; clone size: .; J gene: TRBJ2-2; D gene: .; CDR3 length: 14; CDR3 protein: CASSLDWNTGELFF; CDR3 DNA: TGTGCCAGCAGCCTGGACTGGAACACCGGGGAGCTGTTTTTT
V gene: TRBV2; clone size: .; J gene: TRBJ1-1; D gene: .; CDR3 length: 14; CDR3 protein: CASSEAQGVGEAFF; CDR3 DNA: TGTGCCAGCAGTGAAGCGCAGGGCGTTGGTGAAGCTTTCTTT
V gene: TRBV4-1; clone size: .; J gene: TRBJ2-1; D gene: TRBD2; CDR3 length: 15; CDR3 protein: CASSRGTSGDNEQFF; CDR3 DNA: TGCGCCAGCAGCCGAGGGACTAGCGGAGACAATGAGCAGTTCTTC
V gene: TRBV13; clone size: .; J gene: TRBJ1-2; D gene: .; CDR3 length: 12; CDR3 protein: CASLDSAYGYTF; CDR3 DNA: TGTGCCAGCCTGGACAGCGCCTATGGCTACACCTTC
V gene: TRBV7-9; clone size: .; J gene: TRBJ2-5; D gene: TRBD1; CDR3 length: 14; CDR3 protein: CASSLGQVGETQYF; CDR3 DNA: TGTGCCAGCAGCCTAGGACAGGTTGGAGAGACCCAGTACTTC
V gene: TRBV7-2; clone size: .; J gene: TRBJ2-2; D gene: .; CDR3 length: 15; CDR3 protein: CASSFFGGEVGELFF; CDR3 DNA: TGTGCCAGCAGCTTTTTCGGCGGGGAGGTCGGGGAGCTGTTTTTT
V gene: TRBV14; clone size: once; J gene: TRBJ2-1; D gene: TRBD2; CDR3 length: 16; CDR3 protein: CASSQEGLAEYNEQFF; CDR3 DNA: TGTGCCAGCAGCCAAGAGGGGCTAGCGGAGTACAATGAGCAGTTCTTC
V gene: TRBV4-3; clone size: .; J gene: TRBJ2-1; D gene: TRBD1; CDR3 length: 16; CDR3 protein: CASSQEGQGTYNEQFF; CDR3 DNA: TGCGCCAGCAGCCAAGAAGGACAGGGGACCTACAATGAGCAGTTCTTC
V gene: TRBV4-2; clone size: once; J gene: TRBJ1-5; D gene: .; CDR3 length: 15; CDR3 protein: CASSAQGLGNQPQHF; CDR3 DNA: TGTGCCAGCAGCGCGCAGGGTCTGGGCAATCAGCCCCAGCATTTT
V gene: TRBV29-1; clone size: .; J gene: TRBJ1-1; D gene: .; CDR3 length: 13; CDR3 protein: CSVDPGPDTEAFF; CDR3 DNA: TGCAGCGTTGACCCAGGGCCGGACACTGAAGCTTTCTTT
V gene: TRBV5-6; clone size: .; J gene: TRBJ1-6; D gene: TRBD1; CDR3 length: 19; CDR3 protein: CASSLYDRVNPPWDSPLHF; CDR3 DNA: TGTGCCAGCAGCTTGTACGACAGGGTAAACCCTCCTTGGGATTCACCCCTCCACTTT
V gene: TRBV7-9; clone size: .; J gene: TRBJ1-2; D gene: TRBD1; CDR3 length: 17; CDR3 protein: CASSLSGTVETNYGYTF; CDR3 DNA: TGTGCCAGCAGCTTATCGGGGACAGTGGAGACTAACTATGGCTACACCTTC
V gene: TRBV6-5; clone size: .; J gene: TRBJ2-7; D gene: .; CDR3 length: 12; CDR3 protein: CASSPGGHEQYF; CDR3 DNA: TGTGCCAGCAGCCCCGGGGGGCACGAGCAGTACTTC
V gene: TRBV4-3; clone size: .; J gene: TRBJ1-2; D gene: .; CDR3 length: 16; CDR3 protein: CASSQAAGGGVYGYTF; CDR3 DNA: TGCGCCAGCAGCCAAGCAGCGGGGGGAGGTGTGTATGGCTACACCTTC
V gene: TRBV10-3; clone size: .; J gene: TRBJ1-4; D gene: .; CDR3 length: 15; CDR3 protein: CAISEVRGMEEKLFF; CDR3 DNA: TGTGCCATCAGTGAGGTTCGGGGAATGGAGGAAAAACTGTTTTTT
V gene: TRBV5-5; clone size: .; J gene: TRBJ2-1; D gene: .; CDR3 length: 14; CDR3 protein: CASSHPDRDNEQFF; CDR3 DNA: TGTGCCAGCAGCCATCCGGACAGAGACAATGAGCAGTTCTTC
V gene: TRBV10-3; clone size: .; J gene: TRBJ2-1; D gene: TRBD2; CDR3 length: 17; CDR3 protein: CAISAYPGTRAYNEQFF; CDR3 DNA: TGTGCCATCAGTGCCTACCCCGGGACTAGAGCCTACAATGAGCAGTTCTTC
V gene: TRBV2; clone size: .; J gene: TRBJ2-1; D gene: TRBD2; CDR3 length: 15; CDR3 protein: CASPYGGSSYNEQFF; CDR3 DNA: TGTGCCAGCCCTTATGGCGGGAGCTCCTACAATGAGCAGTTCTTC
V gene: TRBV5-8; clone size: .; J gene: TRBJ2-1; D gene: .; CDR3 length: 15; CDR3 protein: CASSLVGGKYNEQFF; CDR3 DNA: TGTGCCAGCAGCTTGGTTGGAGGGAAATACAATGAGCAGTTCTTC
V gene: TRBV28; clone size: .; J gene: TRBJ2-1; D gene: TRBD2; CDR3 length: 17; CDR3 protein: CASTLMTSGGFYNEQFF; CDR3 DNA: TGTGCCAGCACCCTCATGACTAGCGGGGGGTTCTACAATGAGCAGTTCTTC
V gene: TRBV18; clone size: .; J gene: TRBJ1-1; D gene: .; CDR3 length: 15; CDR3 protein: CASSPVEGLNTEAFF; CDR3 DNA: TGTGCCAGCTCACCGGTTGAGGGCCTAAACACTGAAGCTTTCTTT
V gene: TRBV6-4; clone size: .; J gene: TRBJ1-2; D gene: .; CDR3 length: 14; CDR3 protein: CASSEREEDYGYTF; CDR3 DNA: TGTGCCAGCAGTGAGAGGGAAGAGGACTATGGCTACACCTTC
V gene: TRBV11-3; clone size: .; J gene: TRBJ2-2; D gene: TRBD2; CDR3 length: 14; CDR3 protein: CASSSGRDTGELFF; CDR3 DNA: TGTGCCAGCAGCTCCGGGAGGGACACCGGGGAGCTGTTTTTT
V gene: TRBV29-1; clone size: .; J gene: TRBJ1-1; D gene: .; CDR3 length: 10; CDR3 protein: CSVQNTEAFF; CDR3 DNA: TGCAGCGTTCAGAACACTGAAGCTTTCTTT
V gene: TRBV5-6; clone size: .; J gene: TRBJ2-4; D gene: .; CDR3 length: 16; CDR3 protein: CASSFRAGLAKNIQYF; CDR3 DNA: TGTGCCAGCAGCTTTAGGGCGGGACTCGCCAAAAACATTCAGTACTTC
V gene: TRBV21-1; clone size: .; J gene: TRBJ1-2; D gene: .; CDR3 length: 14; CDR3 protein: CASLRGIDDYGYTF; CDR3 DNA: TGTGCCAGCCTGAGGGGGATTGATGACTATGGCTACACCTTC
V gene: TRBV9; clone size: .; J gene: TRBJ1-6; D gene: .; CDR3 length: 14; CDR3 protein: CASSPAGGNSPLHF; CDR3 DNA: TGTGCCAGCAGCCCCGCGGGTGGTAATTCACCCCTCCACTTT
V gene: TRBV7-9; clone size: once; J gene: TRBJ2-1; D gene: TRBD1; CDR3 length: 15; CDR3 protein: CASSLTGGLYNEQFF; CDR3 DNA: TGTGCCAGCAGCCTGACAGGGGGCCTCTACAATGAGCAGTTCTTC
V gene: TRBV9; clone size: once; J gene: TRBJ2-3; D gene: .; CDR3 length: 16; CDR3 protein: CASSVGGGLSTDTQYF; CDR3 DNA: TGTGCCAGCAGCGTAGGAGGAGGGCTAAGCACAGATACGCAGTATTTT
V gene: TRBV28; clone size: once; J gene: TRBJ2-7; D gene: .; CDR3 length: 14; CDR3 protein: CASRGWRGPYEQYF; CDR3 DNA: TGTGCCAGCAGGGGGTGGCGGGGGCCCTACGAGCAGTACTTC
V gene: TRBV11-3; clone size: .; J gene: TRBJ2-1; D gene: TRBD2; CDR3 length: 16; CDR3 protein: CASSLVGLAGAYEQFF; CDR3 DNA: TGTGCCAGCAGCTTAGTAGGACTAGCGGGAGCATATGAGCAGTTCTTC